The TCR beta chain under discussion was sequenced for a study of identical twins. TCRdb used MiXCR to reprocess the 5' RACE reads, holding one entry per CDR3 protein. The sample carries roughly 190,000 distinct CDR3 sequences, around 15% recorded once. There are 13 residues in the CDR3. V dropped 6 bases and J dropped 8 bases, with 16 bases sitting between them. Healthy Caucasians were all of the donors. This clonotype was seen a handful of times. These same records also appear under a second study, on T cells expressing NK-cell markers. From that paper: Leadership of the CD3+CD56-NKG2C+ fraction also belonged to these clonotypes in several donors. The study did not resolve the HCMV specificity of expanded NKG2C+ T cell clones.

The clonotype comes from a woman aged 18-29 years in good health. Sequenced material: CD8+ T cells sorted from blood. The chain uses TRBV12-3 or TRBV12-4 and TRBJ1-2; D remains ambiguous. The CDR3 DNA sequence: TGTGCCAGCAGCCTCGGCGTACTGGGGGGCTACACCTTC. This translates into CASSLGVLGGYTF.